What follows are 17 T cell receptor beta chains derived from one specimen sequenced in a study of tumor and adjacent non-tumor tissue in lung cancer. A modified ARM-PCR protocol with three rounds of nested PCR amplified TCRbeta. One entry per CDR3 protein, called by TCRdb with MiXCR from the multiplex PCR reads. Counted here are around 100,000 distinct CDR3 sequences, about 60% occurring once; the ten biggest clones make up roughly 19%. RNA was extracted from bulk tissue without any cell sorting. More than 3 cm separated this lung sample from the edge of the tumor. Sequences were obtained from distant non-tumor lung tissue. The receptors stem from a young man with non-small cell lung cancer.

A word on this clonotype: A much larger clone sits a single nucleotide away, making a read error possible. The rearrangement links TRBV20-1 to TRBJ2-1, with D unresolved. The germline V gene encodes CDR1 DFQATT and CDR2 SNEGSKA (reference sequence). The length of the CDR3 is 10 residues. V lost 5 bases and J lost 6, with 5 bases in between. CDR3 loop: CSASCNEQFF. The CDR3 DNA is TGCAGTGCTTCGTGCAATGAGCAGTTCTTC.

The genes are TRBV11-2 and TRBJ1-2; no clear D. The CDR3 has 14 amino acids. Germline V gives CDR1 SGHAT, CDR2 FQNNGV. Trimming removed 5 bases at V and 8 bases at J, with 18 bases between. The CDR3 loop reads CASSATRLLYGYTF. The CDR3 DNA follows: TGTGCCAGCAGCGCGACACGGTTACTCTACGGCTACACCTTC.

The chain recombines TRBV11-2 with TRBJ2-3; TRBD1 matches at 10 bases. The germline V gene has CDR1 SGHAT and CDR2 FQNNGV. The CDR3 loop spans 20 amino acids. After removal of 4 bases from V and 7 bases from J, the junction contained 23 bases not matched to a gene. The CDR3 nucleotides are TGTGCCAGCAGCTCACAAACCCGGACAGGGGGACCCGACTCTAAACATACGCAGTATTTT. This translates into CASSSQTRTGGPDSKHTQYF.

Concerning this clonotype: The germline gene is not matched at one end of the junction; a read error may be the cause. The genes are TRBV7-3 and TRBJ2-7, with 10 bases fitting TRBD2. The CDR3 length is 15 residues. CDR1 is SGHTA, CDR2 FQGTGA, per germline. This chain's CDR3 is CARSLRIAGGHEQYF. DNA for the CDR3: TGTGCCAGGAGCTTAAGAATAGCGGGAGGTCACGAGCAGTACTTC.

Worth noting for this clonotype: The junction departs from the called germline gene at one end, perhaps through a read error. This sequence joins TRBV20-1 and TRBJ1-4; D ambiguous. CDR1 is DFQATT, CDR2 SNEGSKA, per germline (reference sequence). This CDR3 is built from 12 residues. CDR3 sequence (DNA): TGCAGTGCTAGAGAGATTAATGAAAAACTGCTTTTT. This gives the protein CSAREINEKLLF.

Concerning this clonotype: A much larger clone lies a single base off, so this may be a read error. The chain recombines TRBV6-1 with TRBJ2-5; D could derive from TRBD1 or TRBD2 (5 bases each). Per the germline V gene, CDR1 is MNHNS and CDR2 is SASEGT. The CDR3 contains 13 residues. The CDR3 is CVSSALGVETQYF. In DNA, the CDR3 is TGTGTCAGCAGTGCCCTGGGGGTGGAGACCCAGTACTTC.

A word on this clonotype: This may stem from a read error, because a much larger clone lies one nucleotide away. V usage is TRBV11-1 and J usage is TRBJ2-7; TRBD1 matches at 10 bases. Germline V CDR1 and CDR2: SGHAT, FQDESV (reference sequence). The CDR3 is 16 amino acids. CDR3 sequence reads: CASCLARLDRGYEQYF. CDR3 DNA: TGTGCCAGCTGCTTAGCGCGTCTGGACAGGGGGTACGAGCAGTACTTC.

Notes on this clonotype: One end of the junction varies from germline; a read error may be responsible. In DNA form, the CDR3 reads TGTGCCAACAGCTTAGGAGGGAGGGCCGGGGAGCTGCTTTTT. Encoded protein: CANSLGGRAGELLF. This chain joins TRBV11-1 and TRBJ2-2; 7 nucleotides line up with TRBD2. The CDR3 sequence is 14 residues long. Germline V gives CDR1 SGHAT, CDR2 FQDESV (reference sequence).

This clonotype was detected ten times or more. The CDR3 DNA is TGTGCCAGCAGACCCGGGACAGGGGCTTACGAGCAGTACTTC. It translates to CASRPGTGAYEQYF. The chain couples TRBV12-3 or TRBV12-4 to TRBJ2-7, with 10 bases lining up with TRBD1. Losses at the gene ends were 6 bases for V and 4 bases for J; bases not matched to a gene: 6. CDR3 length: 14 amino acids.

Note on this clonotype: Germline is not matched at one junction end, which may reflect a read error. The chain couples TRBV4-3 to TRBJ2-1; TRBD1 might be the D (5 bases). The CDR3 contains 15 residues. Germline V gene sequence: CDR1 LGHNA, CDR2 YSLEER. Here the CDR3 reads CASSQGAVRYNEQFF. The CDR3, as DNA: TGTGCCAGCAGCCAAGGGGCAGTGAGATACAATGAGCAGTTCTTC.

On this clonotype: A read error may explain this, as a much larger clone is one base away. The chain links TRBV4-1 to TRBJ2-7; 9 bases match TRBD1. CDR1 and CDR2 from the germline V gene are MGHRA and YSYEKL. The CDR3 covers 13 residues. CDR3 nucleotide sequence: TGCGCCAGCAGCCCGGGACAGGGCTACAAGCAGTACTTC. Translating gives CASSPGQGYKQYF.

In the case of this clonotype: Relative to the germline gene, one junction end is altered; a read error may explain this. The gene calls are TRBV29-1 and TRBJ1-4, with no clear D. Germline V gene sequence: CDR1 SQVTM, CDR2 ANQGSEA. The length of the CDR3 is 14 residues. The CDR3 DNA sequence: TGCAGCGTATCTCAGGACCTAAGAAATGGAAAACTGATTTTT. Protein sequence: CSVSQDLRNGKLIF. Variable domain in full (rest from reference TRBV29-1 and TRBJ1-4): SAVISQKPSRDICQRGTSLTIQCQVDSQVTMMFWYRQQPGQSLTLIATANQGSEATYESGFVIDKFPISRPNLTFSTLTVSNMSPEDSSIYLCSVSQDLRNGKLIFGSGTQLSVL.

This clonotype was detected many times. The chain uses TRBV20-1 and TRBJ1-2; 7 positions agree with TRBD1. Germline values: CDR1 DFQATT, CDR2 SNEGSKA (reference sequence). The CDR3 consists of 17 residues. V lost 4 bases, J lost 4 bases, and 18 bases stayed unmatched. In nucleotides, the CDR3 is TGCAGTGCTACCCCAACAGGGGACCGTGTGCGGCTCTATGGCTACACCTTC. As protein: CSATPTGDRVRLYGYTF.

A single count supports this clonotype. The CDR3 sequence is CSATKLPTNEKLFF. The CDR3 DNA sequence: TGCAGTGCTACCAAGCTACCAACTAATGAAAAACTGTTTTTT. The rearrangement uses TRBV20-1 and TRBJ1-4; D is unresolved. The V gene lost 4 bases and the J gene lost 0 bases, with 9 bases spanning the gap. Germline loops: CDR1 DFQATT, CDR2 SNEGSKA (reference sequence). The CDR3 is made up of 14 amino acids.

The chain combines TRBV11-2 with TRBJ2-1; D is possibly TRBD1 or TRBD2 (5 bases each). The CDR3 has 13 residues. Germline loops: CDR1 SGHAT, CDR2 FQNNGV. V was cut by 8 bases and J by 8 bases, with 16 bases left in between. The CDR3 here is CASDRDGYYEQFF. CDR3 bases: TGTGCCAGCGACCGGGACGGTTACTATGAGCAGTTCTTC.

Only one count was recorded for this clonotype. The V call is TRBV5-1, the J call TRBJ1-1, with TRBD1 matching over 7 bases. The J segment lost 10 bases and the V segment lost 6 bases, leaving 12 bases of the junction unmatched. The germline CDR1 and CDR2 sequences are SGHRS and YFSETQ. The CDR3 is made up of 13 amino acids. CDR3 coding DNA: TGCGCCAGCAAAATAAGGGACAGAGAAGGAGCTTTCTTT. Residues: CASKIRDREGAFF.

With regard to this clonotype: A much larger clone sits a single nucleotide away, making a read error possible. The V and J genes are TRBV29-1 and TRBJ1-2; no reliable D call. The CDR3 has 12 residues. Germline CDR1 and CDR2: SQVTM and ANQGSEA. CDR3 nucleotides: TGCAGCGTTGAACGCTCTGGCTATTGCTACACCTTC. This encodes CSVERSGYCYTF.